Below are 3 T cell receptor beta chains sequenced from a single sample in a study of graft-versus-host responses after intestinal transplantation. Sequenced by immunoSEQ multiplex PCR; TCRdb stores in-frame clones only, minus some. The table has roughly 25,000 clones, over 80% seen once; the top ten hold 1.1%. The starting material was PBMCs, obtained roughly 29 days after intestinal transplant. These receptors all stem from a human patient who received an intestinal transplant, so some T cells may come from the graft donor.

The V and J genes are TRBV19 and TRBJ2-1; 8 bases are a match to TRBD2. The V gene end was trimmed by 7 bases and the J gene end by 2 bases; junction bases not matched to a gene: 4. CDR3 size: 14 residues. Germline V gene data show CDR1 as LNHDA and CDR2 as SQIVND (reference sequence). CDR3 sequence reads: CASTKGLAYNEQFF. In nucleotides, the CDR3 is TGTGCCAGTACCAAGGGACTAGCCTACAATGAGCAGTTCTTC.

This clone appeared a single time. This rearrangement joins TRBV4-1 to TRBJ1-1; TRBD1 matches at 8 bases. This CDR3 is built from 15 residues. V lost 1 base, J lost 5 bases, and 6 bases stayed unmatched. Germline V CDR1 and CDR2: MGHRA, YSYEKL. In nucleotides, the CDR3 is TGCGCCAGCAGCCAAGTGGGACAGGCTAGGACTGAAGCTTTCTTT. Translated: CASSQVGQARTEAFF.

CDR3 amino acids: CASMPAGGRAEQYF. The DNA of the CDR3 is TGTGCCAGCATGCCAGCGGGGGGCCGGGCCGAGCAGTACTTC. The chain couples TRBV6-1 to TRBJ2-7, with 9 nucleotides matching TRBD2. Germline V lookup: CDR1 MNHNS, CDR2 SASEGT. Unmatched junction bases numbered 10, after V lost 7 bases and J lost 6 bases. The length of the CDR3 is 14 residues.